These T cell receptor beta chains were read from a single sample in a study of beta chain features in type 1 diabetes. TCRdb's table, derived via immunoSEQ multiplex PCR, lists solely in-frame clones and lacks some. The repertoire consists of over 120,000 clones, with more than 9% occurring once and the leading ten covering roughly 1.3%. The source material was naive CD4+ T cells from blood. Receptors originate from a young man in good health. Both conserved end residues are part of each CDR3. The order of the fields is CDR3 length, V gene, J gene, D gene, clone size, CDR3 DNA, CDR3 protein. The D gene is left open where the match is weak. Where a row states a size, it is once, few, many or the class of an expanded clone; other rows omit it.

>12|TRBV7-2|TRBJ2-7|.|few
TGTGCCAGCAGCTATGAGGGAAGGGAGCAGTACTTC
CASSYEGREQYF
>15|TRBV25-1|TRBJ2-1|TRBD1|few
TGTGCCAGCAGTGAAGCCGGGACAGGGAACCATGAGCAGTTCTTC
CASSEAGTGNHEQFF
>14|TRBV4-3|TRBJ1-2|.|few
TGCGCCAGCAGCCAGGATAACAGGGTCGAAGGCTACACCTTC
CASSQDNRVEGYTF
>14|TRBV18|TRBJ1-1|TRBD1|many
TGTGCCAGCTCGCAACAGGGGCTGAACACTGAAGCTTTCTTT
CASSQQGLNTEAFF
>18|TRBV11-2|TRBJ2-3|TRBD2|.
TGTGCCAGCAGCTTAGGGGGCCAGGGGCGGGGGGGAATAGATACGCAGTATTTT
CASSLGGQGRGGIDTQYF
>14|TRBV7-3|TRBJ2-5|.|few
TGTGCCAGCAGCTTAGGCGGTAACCAAGAGACCCAGTACTTC
CASSLGGNQETQYF
>16|TRBV6-5|TRBJ2-2|TRBD1|.
TGTGCCAGCAGTTACTCCAGGGACAGGGGCACCGGGGAGCTGTTTTTT
CASSYSRDRGTGELFF
>15|TRBV7-2|TRBJ1-6|.|.
TGTGCCAGCAGCTACCTAGGAGGAGATAATTCACCCCTCCACTTT
CASSYLGGDNSPLHF
>14|TRBV7-2|TRBJ1-6|.|.
TGTGCCAGCAGCTTCGGACAGCTTAATTCACCCCTCCACTTT
CASSFGQLNSPLHF
>12|TRBV7-2|TRBJ2-7|TRBD2|.
TGTGCCAGCAGCCCAGCGGGGGGCAGGCAGTACTTC
CASSPAGGRQYF
>15|TRBV2|TRBJ2-7|TRBD1|few
TGTGCCAGCAAACACCGGGACAGGGCTTCCTACGAGCAGTACTTC
CASKHRDRASYEQYF
>13|TRBV7-9|TRBJ2-7|.|few
TGTGCCAGCAGCTTAGCGCTTAAAACAGGGAAGCACTTC
CASSLALKTGKHF
>16|TRBV4-1|TRBJ1-5|TRBD1|.
TGCGCCAGCAGCCAAGAGGGTCAGGGGGGTTGGCAGCCCCAGCATTTT
CASSQEGQGGWQPQHF
>15|TRBV30|TRBJ2-3|TRBD2|few
TGTGCCTGGGCTCGGGCGGCGGGGGGATACGATACGCAGTATTTT
CAWARAAGGYDTQYF
>13|TRBV10-3|TRBJ2-7|.|few
TGTGCCATCAGGGATAGCGGATCCTACGAGCAGTACTTC
CAIRDSGSYEQYF
>16|TRBV28|TRBJ2-1|TRBD2|few
TGTGCCAGCAGCACTTACGCGGGGGGCTCCTACAATGAGCAGTTCTTC
CASSTYAGGSYNEQFF